Presented here are 25 T cell receptor beta chains from one specimen sequenced in a study of OX40 agonist ivuxolimab in advanced cancers. The library was built by means of the immunoSEQ multiplex PCR assay. As stored in TCRdb, this immuneACCESS dataset retains in-frame rearrangements with V and J assigned. A fraction of the clones does not appear; measured against another copy, unresolved V genes explain less than half of the discrepancy, and the remainder lacks a known reason. Recorded for this sample are approximately 46,000 clones; roughly four fifths of them occurred a single time. The ten largest clones take up more than 2.5% of the sample. Sequences were derived from CD4+ or CD8+ T cells sorted from blood, sampled in a trial of the OX40 agonist ivuxolimab. Every receptor here comes from an adult with an advanced solid tumor such as melanoma, head and neck, liver or kidney cancer.

The chain links TRBV7-2 to TRBJ2-5; D is uncertain. This CDR3 region has 11 residues. Trimming removed 7 bases from V and 4 bases from J, with 7 bases in between. The germline V gene encodes CDR1 SGHTA and CDR2 FQGNSA. The CDR3 region has the DNA TGTGCCAGCACCTCTATAGAGACCCAGTACTTC. Translating it yields CASTSIETQYF.

This chain uses TRBV19 with TRBJ1-1; D perhaps matches TRBD1 (5 bases). Germline V lookup: CDR1 LNHDA, CDR2 SQIVND (reference sequence). The CDR3 has 13 residues. Trimming pared 3 bases from V and 9 bases from J, leaving 14 bases between. In DNA, the CDR3 is TGTGCCAGTAGTATGCACAGGCCCCTGCAAGCTTTCTTT. Translation gives CASSMHRPLQAFF.

J is TRBJ2-5 and V is TRBV28; 10 nucleotides match TRBD2. The V segment lost 10 bases and the J segment 9 bases; nucleotides outside the gene matches: 14. This CDR3 region has 14 residues. Germline V lookup: CDR1 MDHEN, CDR2 SYDVKM. The CDR3 DNA is TGTGCCACCCACCGCCGTCTAGCGGGAGTGTCCCAGTACTTC. Translating it yields CATHRRLAGVSQYF.

The V gene is TRBV18, the J gene TRBJ2-5; no firm D call. Per the germline V gene, CDR1 is KGHSH and CDR2 is LQKENI. V lost 3 bases to trimming and J lost 8 bases, with 13 bases between them. The CDR3 runs 13 residues. The CDR3 DNA follows: TGTGCCAGCTCACCCGGAGATGGAACTACCCAGTACTTC. This sequence encodes CASSPGDGTTQYF.

The chain has TRBV6-1 and TRBJ1-2, with D tentatively TRBD1 (5 bases). Germline V lookup: CDR1 MNHNS, CDR2 SASEGT. The CDR3 has 13 residues. Deletions cut 7 bases from V and 8 bases from J, with 17 bases between. CDR3 nucleotides: TGTGCCAGCACTTCAACAGGAAGTGGGGGCTACACCTTC. Protein product: CASTSTGSGGYTF.

The chain recombines TRBV7-9 with TRBJ2-3, with a tentative D call TRBD2 (6 bases). The V end was cut by 2 bases, the J end by 1 base, with 10 bases between. The CDR3 sequence is 15 residues long. The germline V gene has CDR1 SEHNR and CDR2 FQNEAQ (reference sequence). Written as DNA, the CDR3 is TGTGCCAGCAGCTTACTGGCTAGCGGCACAGATACGCAGTATTTT. This encodes CASSLLASGTDTQYF.

CDR3 nucleotides: TGCGCCAGCAGCGAAGCGGGGCTAACGGTTAGCACTGAAGCTTTCTTT. This encodes CASSEAGLTVSTEAFF. The chain recombines TRBV5-1 with TRBJ1-1; perhaps TRBD1 as D (5 bases). The CDR3 contains 16 residues. The germline gives CDR1 SGHRS, CDR2 YFSETQ. The V and J ends lost 4 bases and 4 bases respectively, with 20 bases between them. The whole variable domain, remainder taken from reference TRBV5-1 and TRBJ1-1, is KAGVTQTPRYLIKTRGQQVTLSCSPISGHRSVSWYQQTPGQGLQFLFEYFSETQRNKGNFPGRFSGRQFSNSRSEMNVSTLELGDSALYLCASSEAGLTVSTEAFFGQGTRLTVV.

This chain connects TRBV4-1 to TRBJ2-5, with 10 bases identical to TRBD1. CDR3 length equals 17 residues. J was trimmed by 2 bases and V by 0 bases; bases with no gene match: 6. Germline assignment: CDR1 MGHRA and CDR2 YSYEKL. The CDR3 DNA is TGCGCCAGCAGCCAAGACCGACAGGGGGCGCAGCAAGAGACCCAGTACTTC. As protein: CASSQDRQGAQQETQYF.

This clone showed up just a few times. The V gene is TRBV28, the J gene TRBJ1-5; D may be TRBD1 (6 bases). Germline values: CDR1 MDHEN, CDR2 SYDVKM. CDR3 length equals 18 residues. Trimming took 5 bases from V and 0 from J, leaving 20 bases between them. CDR3 sequence: CASSPNPGQIHSNQPQHF. As DNA, the CDR3 is TGTGCCAGCAGTCCTAACCCCGGACAGATACATAGCAATCAGCCCCAGCATTTT.

The chain links TRBV2 to TRBJ2-1, with D possibly being TRBD1 or TRBD2 (5 bases each). The CDR3 extends over 16 amino acids. Germline V gene data show CDR1 as SNHLY and CDR2 as FYNNEI. The V end was cut by 4 bases, the J end by 3 bases, with 16 bases between. The CDR3 bases are TGTGCCAGCAGTGGGGGCGTTGGACTGGGCTACAATGAGCAGTTCTTC. Translated: CASSGGVGLGYNEQFF.

The chain recombines TRBV9 with TRBJ2-1, with TRBD2 as a possible D gene (6 bases). CDR3 length equals 17 residues. V gave up 0 bases and J gave up 7 bases, with 20 bases separating them. Germline CDR1 reads SGDLS; CDR2 reads YYNGEE. CDR3 nucleotide sequence: TGTGCCAGCAGCGTAGAGTTGGGGGTAGGGCGGGAAAATGAGCAGTTCTTC. Protein sequence: CASSVELGVGRENEQFF.

The chain employs TRBV18 and TRBJ2-7, with a weak D call TRBD1 (6 bases). Germline values: CDR1 KGHSH, CDR2 LQKENI. The CDR3 consists of 13 residues. The V gene lost 4 bases and the J gene lost 2 bases, with 9 bases spanning the gap. This CDR3 is CASSQDRTYEQYF. The CDR3 DNA is TGTGCCAGCTCACAAGACAGGACCTACGAGCAGTACTTC. The whole variable domain, filled in from reference TRBV18 and TRBJ2-7, reads NAGVMQNPRHLVRRRGQEARLRCSPMKGHSHVYWYRQLPEEGLKFMVYLQKENIIDESGMPKERFSAEFPKEGPSILRIQQVVRGDSAAYFCASSQDRTYEQYFGPGTRLTVT.

The chain combines TRBV7-9 with TRBJ1-2, with a possible D match to TRBD1 (6 bases). With 5 bases removed from V and 6 bases from J, the gap between germline ends came to 13 bases. Germline CDR1 SEHNR, CDR2 FQNEAQ (reference sequence). The CDR3 consists of 13 residues. The CDR3 region is CASSPKGGNGYTF. In DNA form, the CDR3 reads TGTGCCAGCAGCCCAAAGGGGGGCAATGGCTACACCTTC.

V is TRBV7-3 and J is TRBJ1-1, with 7 bases fitting TRBD1. V lost 5 bases to trimming and J lost 2 bases; unmatched junction nucleotides: 5. CDR1 and CDR2 from the germline V gene are SGHTA and FQGTGA. CDR3 length: 14 residues. The CDR3 region is CASSEQGLNTEAFF. The CDR3 DNA is TGTGCCAGCAGCGAACAGGGGCTAAACACTGAAGCTTTCTTT. Full variable domain (remainder filled in from reference TRBV7-3 and TRBJ1-1): GAGVSQTPSNKVTEKGKYVELRCDPISGHTALYWYRQSLGQGPEFLIYFQGTGAADDSGLPNDRFFAVRPEGSVSTLKIQRTERGDSAVYLCASSEQGLNTEAFFGQGTRLTVV.

The chain is built from TRBV2 and TRBJ1-1, with TRBD1 identical over 7 bases. The length of the CDR3 is 15 residues. The junction had 5 bases not matched to a gene; V was cut back by 2 bases and J by 2 bases. Germline V gives CDR1 SNHLY, CDR2 FYNNEI. The CDR3 nucleotides read TGTGCCAGCAGTGAACGTCGACAGGGCAACACTGAAGCTTTCTTT. Encoded protein: CASSERRQGNTEAFF.

V is TRBV5-1 and J is TRBJ2-7; 14 bases align to TRBD2. This CDR3 has 16 amino acids. The V gene's germline CDR1 is SGHRS and CDR2 YFSETQ. Trimming removed 6 bases from V and 7 bases from J; junction bases left unmatched: 12. CDR3 sequence (DNA): TGCGCCAGCATCCTTACACCGACTAGCGGGAGGGGGGAGCAGTACTTC. Protein product: CASILTPTSGRGEQYF. The full variable domain, rest sourced from reference TRBV5-1 and TRBJ2-7, is KAGVTQTPRYLIKTRGQQVTLSCSPISGHRSVSWYQQTPGQGLQFLFEYFSETQRNKGNFPGRFSGRQFSNSRSEMNVSTLELGDSALYLCASILTPTSGRGEQYFGPGTRLTVT.

Ten or more counts support this clone. The chain employs TRBV4-1 and TRBJ1-4, with 9 positions matching TRBD1. V shed 4 bases and J 8 bases; nucleotides not matched to a gene: 5. The CDR3 is 14 residues long. Germline V lookup: CDR1 MGHRA, CDR2 YSYEKL. The DNA for the CDR3 is TGCGCCAGCAGCCTGGGACAGGGAGGAGAAAAACTGTTTTTT. It yields the protein CASSLGQGGEKLFF.

This sequence joins TRBV28 and TRBJ2-1, with 9 bases lining up with TRBD1. Unmatched junction bases numbered 7, after V lost 3 bases and J lost 7 bases. This CDR3 is built from 15 residues. Germline V CDR1 and CDR2: MDHEN, SYDVKM. CDR3 in amino acids: CASSFPGQGWNEQFF. Here the CDR3 DNA reads TGTGCCAGCAGTTTCCCGGGACAGGGTTGGAATGAGCAGTTCTTC.

The V and J genes are TRBV28 and TRBJ2-5; D perhaps matches TRBD2 (5 bases). CDR1 is MDHEN and CDR2 is SYDVKM in the germline V gene. V was cut by 3 bases and J by 4 bases, with 15 bases left in between. The CDR3 consists of 15 residues. Written as DNA, the CDR3 is TGTGCCAGCAGTTTGTCGGGAATAGCAGCAGAGACCCAGTACTTC. Translating it yields CASSLSGIAAETQYF.

The chain joins TRBV2 to TRBJ2-3; D unresolved. The V and J ends lost 3 bases and 7 bases respectively, with 5 bases between them. Germline CDR1 is SNHLY and CDR2 is FYNNEI. This CDR3 has 11 amino acids. CDR3 region: CASSEQNTQYF. The CDR3 bases are TGTGCCAGCAGTGAGCAAAATACGCAGTATTTT.

On this clone: This likely comes from a read error, as the CDR3 has no conserved phenylalanine or tryptophan at its end. This chain connects TRBV10-3 to TRBJ2-7; D call uncertain. The germline CDR1 and CDR2 sequences are ENHRY and SYGVKD. The CDR3 is 12 residues long. CDR3 DNA: TGTGCCATCGGTGAGACAACCTACGAGCAGTACCTC. This translates into CAIGETTYEQYL.

This clone showed up just a few times. The chain joins TRBV30 to TRBJ2-1; TRBD2 agrees at 8 bases. Germline CDR1 reads GTSNPN; CDR2 reads SVGIG (reference sequence). Germline trimming cut 6 bases from V and 1 base from J; bases unmatched to any gene: 5. This CDR3 comprises 14 residues. The CDR3 DNA reads TGTGCCTGCAGAATAGCGGGATCCTACAATGAGCAGTTCTTC. It specifies CACRIAGSYNEQFF. The whole variable domain, remainder taken from reference TRBV30 and TRBJ2-1, is SQTIHQWPATLVQPVGSPLSLECTVEGTSNPNLYWYRQAAGRGLQLLFYSVGIGQISSEVPQNLSASRPQDRQFILSSKKLLLSDSGFYLCACRIAGSYNEQFFGPGTRLTVL.

CDR3 loop: CASMPSWGGGNTIYF. The CDR3, as DNA: TGTGCCAGCATGCCCTCATGGGGGGGTGGAAACACCATATATTTT. The chain employs TRBV5-6 and TRBJ1-3, with TRBD1 as a possible D gene (5 bases). Trimming removed 6 bases from V and 3 bases from J, with 16 bases in between. CDR1 and CDR2 (germline): SGHDT, YYEEEE. This CDR3 contains 15 residues.

The V call is TRBV7-9, the J call TRBJ1-1, with D hard to call. Germline V gene sequence: CDR1 SEHNR, CDR2 FQNEAQ (reference sequence). This CDR3 has 14 residues. Deletions cut 6 bases from V and 1 base from J, with 12 bases between. The CDR3 protein is CASSSETSNTEAFF. The CDR3 region has the DNA TGTGCCAGCAGTTCCGAGACATCGAACACTGAAGCTTTCTTT. Full variable domain (outside the CDR3, taken from reference TRBV7-9 and TRBJ1-1): DTGVSQNPRHKITKRGQNVTFRCDPISEHNRLYWYRQTLGQGPEFLTYFQNEAQLEKSRLLSDRFSAERPKGSFSTLEIQRTEQGDSAMYLCASSSETSNTEAFFGQGTRLTVV.

V and J are TRBV18 and TRBJ2-1; no clear D gene. The V gene's germline CDR1 is KGHSH and CDR2 LQKENI. The CDR3 is 14 residues long. Trimming removed 3 bases from V and 5 bases from J, with 11 bases in between. The DNA of the CDR3 is TGTGCCAGCTCACCGGTGGTCCCTAACAATGAGCAGTTCTTC. Translating gives CASSPVVPNNEQFF. The full variable domain, its missing parts supplied by reference TRBV18 and TRBJ2-1, is NAGVMQNPRHLVRRRGQEARLRCSPMKGHSHVYWYRQLPEEGLKFMVYLQKENIIDESGMPKERFSAEFPKEGPSILRIQQVVRGDSAAYFCASSPVVPNNEQFFGPGTRLTVL.